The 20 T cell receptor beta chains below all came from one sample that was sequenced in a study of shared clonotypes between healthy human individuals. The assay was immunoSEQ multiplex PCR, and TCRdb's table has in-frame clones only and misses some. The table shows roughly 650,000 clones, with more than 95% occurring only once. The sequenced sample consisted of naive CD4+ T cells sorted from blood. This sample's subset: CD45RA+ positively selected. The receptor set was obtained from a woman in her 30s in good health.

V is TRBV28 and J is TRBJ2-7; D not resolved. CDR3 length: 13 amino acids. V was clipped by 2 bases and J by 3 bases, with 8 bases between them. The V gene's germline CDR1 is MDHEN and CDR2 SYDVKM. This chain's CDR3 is CASSLHTNYEQYF. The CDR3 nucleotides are TGTGCCAGCAGTTTACACACAAACTACGAGCAGTACTTC.

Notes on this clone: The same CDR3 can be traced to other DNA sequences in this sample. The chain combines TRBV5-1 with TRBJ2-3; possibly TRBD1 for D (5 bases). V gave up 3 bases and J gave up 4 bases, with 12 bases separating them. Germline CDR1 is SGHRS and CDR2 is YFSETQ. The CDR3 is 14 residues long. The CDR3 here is CASSSTVGADTQYF. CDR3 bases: TGCGCCAGCAGCTCAACTGTAGGGGCAGATACGCAGTATTTT. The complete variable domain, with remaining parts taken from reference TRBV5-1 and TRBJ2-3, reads KAGVTQTPRYLIKTRGQQVTLSCSPISGHRSVSWYQQTPGQGLQFLFEYFSETQRNKGNFPGRFSGRQFSNSRSEMNVSTLELGDSALYLCASSSTVGADTQYFGPGTRLTVL.

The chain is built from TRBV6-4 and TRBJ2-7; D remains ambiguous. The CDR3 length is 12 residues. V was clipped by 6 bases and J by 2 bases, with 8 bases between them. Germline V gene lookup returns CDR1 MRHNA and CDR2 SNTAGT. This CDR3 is CASRRTPYEQYF. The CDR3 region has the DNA TGTGCCAGCAGACGGACCCCCTACGAGCAGTACTTC.

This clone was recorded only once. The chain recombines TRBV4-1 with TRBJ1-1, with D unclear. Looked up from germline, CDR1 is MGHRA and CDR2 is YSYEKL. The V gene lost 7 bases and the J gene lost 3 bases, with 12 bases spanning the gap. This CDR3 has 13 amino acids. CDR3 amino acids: CASTYGGDTEAFF. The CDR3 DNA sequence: TGCGCCAGCACCTATGGTGGGGACACTGAAGCTTTCTTT.

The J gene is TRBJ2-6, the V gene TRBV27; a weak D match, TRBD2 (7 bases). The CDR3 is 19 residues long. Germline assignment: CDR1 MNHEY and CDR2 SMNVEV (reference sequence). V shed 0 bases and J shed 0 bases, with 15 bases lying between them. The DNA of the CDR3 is TGTGCCAGCAGTTTATCGGGGGCGGGAGTAGGCTCTGGGGCCAACGTCCTGACTTTC. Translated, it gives CASSLSGAGVGSGANVLTF.

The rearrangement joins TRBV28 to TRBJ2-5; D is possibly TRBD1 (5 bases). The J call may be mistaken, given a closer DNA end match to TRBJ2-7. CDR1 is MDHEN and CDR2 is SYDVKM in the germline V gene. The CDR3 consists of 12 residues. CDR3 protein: CASSDDSYEQYF. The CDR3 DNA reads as TGTGCCAGCAGTGACGACAGTTACGAGCAGTACTTC.

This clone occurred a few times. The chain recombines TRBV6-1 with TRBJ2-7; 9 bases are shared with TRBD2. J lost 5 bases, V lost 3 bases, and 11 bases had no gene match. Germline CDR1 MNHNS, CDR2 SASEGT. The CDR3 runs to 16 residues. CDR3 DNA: TGTGCCAGCAGTGATACCATAGCGGGAGAAATGGACGAGCAGTACTTC. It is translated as CASSDTIAGEMDEQYF.

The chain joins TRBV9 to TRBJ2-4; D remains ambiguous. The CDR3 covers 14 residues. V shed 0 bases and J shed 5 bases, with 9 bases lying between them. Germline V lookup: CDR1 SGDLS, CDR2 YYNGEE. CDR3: CASSVDGLENIQYF. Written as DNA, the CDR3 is TGTGCCAGCAGCGTAGACGGGCTAGAAAACATTCAGTACTTC.

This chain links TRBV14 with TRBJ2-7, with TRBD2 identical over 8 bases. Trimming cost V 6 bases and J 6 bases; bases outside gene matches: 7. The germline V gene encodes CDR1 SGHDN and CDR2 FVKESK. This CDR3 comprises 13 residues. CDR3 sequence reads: CASRLGLGGEQYF. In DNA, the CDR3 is TGTGCCAGCAGGCTGGGACTAGGCGGCGAGCAGTACTTC.

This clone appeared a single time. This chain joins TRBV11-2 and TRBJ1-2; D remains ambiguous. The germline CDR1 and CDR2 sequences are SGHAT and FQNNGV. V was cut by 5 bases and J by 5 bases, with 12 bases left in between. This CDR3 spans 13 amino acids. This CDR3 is CASSPSPQYGYTF. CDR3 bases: TGTGCCAGCAGCCCCTCCCCCCAGTATGGCTACACCTTC.

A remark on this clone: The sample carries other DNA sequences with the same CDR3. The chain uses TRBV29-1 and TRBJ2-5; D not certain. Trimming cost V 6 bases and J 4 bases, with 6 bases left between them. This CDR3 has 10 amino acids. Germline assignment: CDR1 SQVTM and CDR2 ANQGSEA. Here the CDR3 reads CSVGGETQYF. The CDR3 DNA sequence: TGCAGCGTCGGCGGAGAGACCCAGTACTTC.

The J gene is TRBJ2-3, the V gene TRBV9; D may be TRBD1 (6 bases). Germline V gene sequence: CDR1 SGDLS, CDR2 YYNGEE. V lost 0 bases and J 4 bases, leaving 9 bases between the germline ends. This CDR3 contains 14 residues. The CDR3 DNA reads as TGTGCCAGCAGCGTAGTGAAGGGGGCAGATACGCAGTATTTT. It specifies CASSVVKGADTQYF.

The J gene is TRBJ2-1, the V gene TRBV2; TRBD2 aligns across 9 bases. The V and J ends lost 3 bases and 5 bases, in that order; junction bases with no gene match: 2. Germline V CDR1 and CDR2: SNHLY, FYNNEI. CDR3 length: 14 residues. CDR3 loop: CASSETSGHNEQFF. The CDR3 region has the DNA TGTGCCAGCAGTGAGACTAGCGGACACAATGAGCAGTTCTTC.

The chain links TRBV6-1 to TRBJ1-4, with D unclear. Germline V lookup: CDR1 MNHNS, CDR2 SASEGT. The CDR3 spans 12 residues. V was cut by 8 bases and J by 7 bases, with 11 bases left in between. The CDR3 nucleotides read TGTGCCAGCTCAGTGTGGTTTGAAAAACTGTTTTTT. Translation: CASSVWFEKLFF.

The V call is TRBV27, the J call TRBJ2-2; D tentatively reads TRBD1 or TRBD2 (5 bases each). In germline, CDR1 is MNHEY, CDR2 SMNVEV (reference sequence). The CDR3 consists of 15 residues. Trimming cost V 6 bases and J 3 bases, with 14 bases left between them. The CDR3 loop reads CASSLGPGYTGELFF. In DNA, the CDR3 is TGTGCCAGCAGCCTGGGACCGGGATACACCGGGGAGCTGTTTTTT.

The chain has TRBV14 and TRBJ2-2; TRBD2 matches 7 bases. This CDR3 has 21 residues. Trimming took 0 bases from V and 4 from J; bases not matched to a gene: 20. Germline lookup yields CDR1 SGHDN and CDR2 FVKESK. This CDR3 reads CASSQELAEGERLRGTGELFF. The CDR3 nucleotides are TGTGCCAGCAGCCAAGAGCTAGCGGAAGGAGAGCGGTTGAGGGGCACCGGGGAGCTGTTTTTT.

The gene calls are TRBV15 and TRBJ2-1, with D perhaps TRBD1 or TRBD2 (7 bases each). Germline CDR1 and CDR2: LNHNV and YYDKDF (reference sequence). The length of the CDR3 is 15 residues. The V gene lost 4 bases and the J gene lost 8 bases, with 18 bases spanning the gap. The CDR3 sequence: CATSNRKGAGDEQFF. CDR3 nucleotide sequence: TGTGCCACCAGCAACCGAAAGGGGGCGGGGGATGAGCAGTTCTTC.

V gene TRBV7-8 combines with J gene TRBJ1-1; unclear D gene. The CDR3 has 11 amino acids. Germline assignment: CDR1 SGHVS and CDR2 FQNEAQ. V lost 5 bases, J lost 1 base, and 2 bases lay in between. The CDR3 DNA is TGTGCCAGCAGCCGGAACACTGAAGCTTTCTTT. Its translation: CASSRNTEAFF.

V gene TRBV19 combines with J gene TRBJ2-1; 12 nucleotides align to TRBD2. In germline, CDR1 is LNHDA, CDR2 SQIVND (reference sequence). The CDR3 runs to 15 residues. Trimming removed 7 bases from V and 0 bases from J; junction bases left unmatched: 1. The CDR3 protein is CASTSGRDSYNEQFF. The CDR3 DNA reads TGTGCCAGTACTAGCGGGAGGGACTCCTACAATGAGCAGTTCTTC.

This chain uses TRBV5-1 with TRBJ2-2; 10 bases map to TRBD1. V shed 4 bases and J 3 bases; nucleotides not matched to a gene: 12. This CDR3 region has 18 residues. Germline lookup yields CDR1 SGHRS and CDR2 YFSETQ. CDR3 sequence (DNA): TGCGCCAGCAGCGCCCGGGACAGGGGTGGATATGACACCGGGGAGCTGTTTTTT. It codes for CASSARDRGGYDTGELFF.